This TCR beta chain was recovered during a study of blood T cell repertoires in COVID-19. TCRdb's copy holds only in-frame clones and misses some; the assay was immunoSEQ multiplex PCR. The repertoire holds under 75,000 clones, with 90% as singletons. V lost 0 bases and J lost 6, with 13 bases in between. CDR3 length: 15 residues. Germline V gene sequence: CDR1 SGHRS, CDR2 YFSETQ. The sequenced sample consisted of peripheral blood. The chain links TRBV5-1 to TRBJ1-5; no definite D call. The sequence was collected from a man aged 60-69 years with active COVID-19. Written as DNA, the CDR3 is TGCGCCAGCAGCTTGGTTTGGGGAAGCGGTCAGCCCCAGCATTTT. Translated: CASSLVWGSGQPQHF.